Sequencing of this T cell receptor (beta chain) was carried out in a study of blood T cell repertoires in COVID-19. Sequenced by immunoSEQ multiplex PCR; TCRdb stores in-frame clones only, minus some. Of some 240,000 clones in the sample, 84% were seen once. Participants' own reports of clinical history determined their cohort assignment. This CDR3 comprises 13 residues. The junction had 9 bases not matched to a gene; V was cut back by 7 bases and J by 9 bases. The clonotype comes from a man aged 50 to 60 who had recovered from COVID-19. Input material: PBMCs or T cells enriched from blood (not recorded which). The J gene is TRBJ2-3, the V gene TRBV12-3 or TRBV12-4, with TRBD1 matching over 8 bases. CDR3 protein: CASTLTTGGTQYF. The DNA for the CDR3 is TGTGCCAGCACACTAACCACAGGGGGAACGCAGTATTTT.